The 15 T cell receptor beta chains below come from one sample, sequenced in a study of control samples from healthy donors and cancer patients. Produced via immunoSEQ multiplex PCR; TCRdb's table is partial and in-frame only. Altogether approximately 72,000 clones are present, over 75% being singletons, with the ten largest covering more than 7%. The sequenced material came from blood. The receptor source for this set is a man over 45 in good health.

V and J are TRBV7-2 and TRBJ2-7, with TRBD2 matching 12 bases. V was pared by 3 bases and J by 1 base, with 4 bases of the junction left unmatched. This CDR3 contains 16 residues. CDR1 and CDR2 (germline): SGHTA, FQGNSA. The CDR3 here is CASSFSSGGASYEQYF. CDR3 bases: TGTGCCAGCAGCTTCTCTAGCGGGGGGGCGTCCTACGAGCAGTACTTC.

The chain couples TRBV4-1 to TRBJ2-5; D unclear. Trimming removed 0 bases at V and 7 bases at J, with 15 bases between. The CDR3 is 15 amino acids. In germline, CDR1 is MGHRA, CDR2 YSYEKL. In nucleotides, the CDR3 is TGCGCCAGCAGCCAAGATGGCGGCAGCCTACGGACCCAGTACTTC. Translation gives CASSQDGGSLRTQYF.

The chain has TRBV20-1 and TRBJ1-5; 8 bases agree with TRBD1. The CDR3 covers 15 residues. Germline CDR1 reads DFQATT; CDR2 reads SNEGSKA (reference sequence). V shed 6 bases, J shed 1 base, and the junction held 8 bases outside the gene matches. The CDR3 sequence: CSASFRQGSNQPQHF. CDR3 sequence (DNA): TGCAGTGCCAGTTTCCGACAGGGGAGCAATCAGCCCCAGCATTTT.

This chain links TRBV7-2 with TRBJ1-2, with TRBD1 matching 7 bases. After removal of 6 bases from V and 12 bases from J, the junction contained 16 bases not matched to a gene. The CDR3 sequence is 14 residues long. The germline gives CDR1 SGHTA, CDR2 FQGNSA. CDR3 sequence reads: CASRKGQNALFDTF. CDR3 nucleotides: TGTGCCAGCAGGAAGGGACAGAATGCCTTGTTTGACACCTTC.

Note on this clone: One end of the junction fails to match germline, which may point to a read error. The chain recombines TRBV7-9 with TRBJ2-3; 7 bases are a match to TRBD2. The CDR3 totals 17 residues. Germline V CDR1 and CDR2: SEHNR, FQNEAQ (reference sequence). This CDR3 reads CASSLAAGLQGSDTQYF. As DNA, the CDR3 is TGTGCCAGCAGCCTAGCGGCGGGTTTGCAGGGTTCGGATACGCAGTATTTT. The entire variable domain, with the rest obtained from reference TRBV7-9 and TRBJ2-3, is as follows: DTGVSQNPRHKITKRGQNVTFRCDPISEHNRLYWYRQTLGQGPEFLTYFQNEAQLEKSRLLSDRFSAERPKGSFSTLEIQRTEQGDSAMYLCASSLAAGLQGSDTQYFGPGTRLTVL.

Only a few counts were recorded for this clone. The V and J genes are TRBV21-1 and TRBJ1-5; the table calls TRBD1, which could not be checked here. TRBV21-1 is deemed a pseudogene. The CDR3 is 15 residues long. This chain's CDR3 is CASSKPRGWNQPQHF. In DNA form, the CDR3 reads TGTGCCAGCAGCAAGCCCAGGGGCTGGAATCAGCCCCAGCATTTT.

The rearrangement links TRBV24-1 to TRBJ2-3; 9 nucleotides line up with TRBD1. There are 15 residues in the CDR3. Trimming at V came to 4 bases and at J to 5 bases, leaving 6 bases not matched to a gene. The germline CDR1 and CDR2 sequences are KGHDR and SFDVKD. The DNA for the CDR3 is TGTGCCACCAGTGAAAGACAGGGGGGGGGAGATACGCAGTATTTT. Translated, it gives CATSERQGGGDTQYF.

This chain connects TRBV4-1 to TRBJ1-1; D is unclear. The CDR3 has 17 residues. Trimming removed 0 bases at V and 1 base at J, with 15 bases between. CDR1 is MGHRA, CDR2 YSYEKL, per germline. CDR3 in amino acids: CASSQDGPGSANTEAFF. The DNA for the CDR3 is TGCGCCAGCAGCCAAGATGGGCCCGGCTCCGCGAACACTGAAGCTTTCTTT.

This clone is termed medium-sized. The chain is built from TRBV30 and TRBJ1-4; D is unclear. The V gene's germline CDR1 is GTSNPN and CDR2 SVGIG (reference sequence). This CDR3 comprises 16 residues. The germline V and J ends were trimmed by 1 base and 6 bases, with 18 bases remaining between them. This CDR3 reads CAWSEGTVGSYEKLFF. For the CDR3, the DNA is TGTGCCTGGAGTGAAGGAACCGTCGGCAGCTATGAAAAACTGTTTTTT. The full variable domain, completed using reference TRBV30 and TRBJ1-4, is SQTIHQWPATLVQPVGSPLSLECTVEGTSNPNLYWYRQAAGRGLQLLFYSVGIGQISSEVPQNLSASRPQDRQFILSSKKLLLSDSGFYLCAWSEGTVGSYEKLFFGSGTQLSVL.

V gene TRBV5-1 combines with J gene TRBJ2-7, with 12 bases matching TRBD2. The CDR3 has 13 amino acids. V lost 7 bases to trimming and J lost 4 bases; unmatched junction nucleotides: 3. Looked up from germline, CDR1 is SGHRS and CDR2 is YFSETQ. The CDR3 coding sequence is TGCGCCAGCCGACTAGCGGGGGCGTACGAGCAGTACTTC. This translates into CASRLAGAYEQYF. Combining the CDR3 with reference TRBV5-1 and TRBJ2-7 gives the whole variable domain KAGVTQTPRYLIKTRGQQVTLSCSPISGHRSVSWYQQTPGQGLQFLFEYFSETQRNKGNFPGRFSGRQFSNSRSEMNVSTLELGDSALYLCASRLAGAYEQYFGPGTRLTVT.

The chain is built from TRBV6-5 and TRBJ1-2; D is perhaps TRBD1 (6 bases). V lost 5 bases to trimming and J lost 4 bases, with 11 bases between them. Germline assignment: CDR1 MNHEY and CDR2 SVGAGI. This CDR3 comprises 13 residues. For the CDR3, the DNA is TGTGCCAGCAGTCGGGCAGGGGCCTATGGCTACACCTTC. Translation gives CASSRAGAYGYTF.

As regards this clone: The junction does not match germline at one end; this may be a read error. In nucleotides, the CDR3 is TGTGCCGGCAGATCCGACAGGGGGTTTGGCTACACCTTC. As protein: CAGRSDRGFGYTF. The rearrangement joins TRBV6-4 to TRBJ1-2; 9 nucleotides align to TRBD1. The CDR3 spans 13 residues. Germline CDR1 MRHNA, CDR2 SNTAGT.

DNA of the CDR3: TGTGCCAGCAGCTTAGCAGGGGGCACAAATGAAAAACTGTTTTTT. Protein sequence: CASSLAGGTNEKLFF. This rearrangement joins TRBV27 to TRBJ1-4, with 8 bases aligning to TRBD1. Germline CDR1 MNHEY, CDR2 SMNVEV (reference sequence). The V segment lost 6 bases and the J segment 5 bases; nucleotides outside the gene matches: 8. CDR3 size: 15 residues.

The gene calls are TRBV27 and TRBJ1-1; weak D call: TRBD1 (5 bases). V lost 6 bases to trimming and J lost 0 bases, with 20 bases between them. CDR3 size: 17 residues. Germline V gene lookup returns CDR1 MNHEY and CDR2 SMNVEV (reference sequence). CDR3 loop: CASRIKGLGPMNTEAFF. In DNA, the CDR3 is TGTGCCAGCAGAATTAAGGGTTTGGGGCCCATGAACACTGAAGCTTTCTTT.

The V gene is TRBV7-9, the J gene TRBJ2-4; unclear D gene. Germline CDR1 is SEHNR and CDR2 is FQNEAQ (reference sequence). Trimming cost V 10 bases and J 0 bases, with 10 bases left between them. This CDR3 comprises 13 residues. The DNA of the CDR3 is TGTGCCACCAACGCGGTAGCCAAAAACATTCAGTACTTC. It codes for CATNAVAKNIQYF. Full variable domain (remainder filled in from reference TRBV7-9 and TRBJ2-4): DTGVSQNPRHKITKRGQNVTFRCDPISEHNRLYWYRQTLGQGPEFLTYFQNEAQLEKSRLLSDRFSAERPKGSFSTLEIQRTEQGDSAMYLCATNAVAKNIQYFGAGTRLSVL.